The entry below describes one TCR beta chain. No antigen is known for it. The CDR3 has 15 amino acids. Germline assignment: CDR1 MDHEN and CDR2 SYDVKM. V was trimmed by 8 bases and J by 6 bases, leaving 23 bases between them. The entry originates in a study of OX40 agonist ivuxolimab in advanced cancers. Study-wide background: Hepatocellular carcinoma, melanoma, renal cell or head and neck cancer was diagnosed in the dose-escalation patients. Three patients showed partial responses: one hepatocellular carcinoma and two cutaneous melanoma cases. Findings of the study overall: No determination was made of the antigen specificity of the expanded peripheral T cells.

TCRdb's table, derived via immunoSEQ multiplex PCR, lists solely in-frame clones and lacks some. The table records over 40,000 clones, about nine tenths of them present only once. The TCR sequence derives from an adult with an advanced solid tumor such as melanoma, head and neck, liver or kidney cancer. Material: CD4+ or CD8+ T cells sorted from blood, obtained in a trial of the OX40 agonist ivuxolimab. V usage is TRBV28 and J usage is TRBJ2-7, with D unclear. This chain's CDR3 is CASGASSIWRREQYF. DNA for the CDR3: TGTGCCAGCGGCGCCTCCTCTATTTGGCGACGCGAGCAGTACTTC. Complete variable domain (other parts from reference TRBV28 and TRBJ2-7): DVKVTQSSRYLVKRTGEKVFLECVQDMDHENMFWYRQDPGLGLRLIYFSYDVKMKEKGDIPEGYSVSREKKERFSLILESASTNQTSMYLCASGASSIWRREQYFGPGTRLTVT.